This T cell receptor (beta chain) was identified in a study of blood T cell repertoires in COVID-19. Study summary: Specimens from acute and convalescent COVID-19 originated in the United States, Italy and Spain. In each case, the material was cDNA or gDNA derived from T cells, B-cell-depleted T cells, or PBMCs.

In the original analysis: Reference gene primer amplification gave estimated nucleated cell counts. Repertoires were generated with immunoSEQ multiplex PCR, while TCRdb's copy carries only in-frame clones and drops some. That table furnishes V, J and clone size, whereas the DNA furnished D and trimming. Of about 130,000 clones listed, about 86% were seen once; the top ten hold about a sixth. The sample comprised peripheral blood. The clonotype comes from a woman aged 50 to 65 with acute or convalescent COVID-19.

For the CDR3, the DNA is TGTGCCAGCAGCTTTGGAATTCAACGGGATGAGCAGTTCTTC. It yields the protein CASSFGIQRDEQFF. V gene TRBV11-1 combines with J gene TRBJ2-1; D gene ambiguous. V was cut by 3 bases and J by 8 bases, with 14 bases left in between. Germline CDR1 is SGHAT and CDR2 is FQDESV (reference sequence). The length of the CDR3 is 14 residues.